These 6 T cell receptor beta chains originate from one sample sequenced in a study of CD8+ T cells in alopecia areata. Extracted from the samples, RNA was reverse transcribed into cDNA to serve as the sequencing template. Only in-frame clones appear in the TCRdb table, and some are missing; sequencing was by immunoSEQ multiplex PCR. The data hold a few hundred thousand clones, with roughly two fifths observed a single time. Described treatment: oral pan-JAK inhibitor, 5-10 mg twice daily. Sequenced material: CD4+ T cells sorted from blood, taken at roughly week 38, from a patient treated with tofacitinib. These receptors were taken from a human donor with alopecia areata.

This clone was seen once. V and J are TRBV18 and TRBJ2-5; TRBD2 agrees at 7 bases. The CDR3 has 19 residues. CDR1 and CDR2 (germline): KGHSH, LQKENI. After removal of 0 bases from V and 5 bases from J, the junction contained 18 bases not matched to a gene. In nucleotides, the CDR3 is TGTGCCAGCTCACCACCAGCTGGTCATGCAGGCGGGAGCTGGGAGACCCAGTACTTC. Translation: CASSPPAGHAGGSWETQYF.

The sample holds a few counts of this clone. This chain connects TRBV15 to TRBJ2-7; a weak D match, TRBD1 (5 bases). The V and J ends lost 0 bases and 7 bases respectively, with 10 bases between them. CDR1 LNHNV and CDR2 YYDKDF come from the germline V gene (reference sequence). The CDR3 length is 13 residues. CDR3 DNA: TGTGCCACCAGCAGAGAGTTCAGGACAGAGCAGTACTTC. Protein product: CATSREFRTEQYF.

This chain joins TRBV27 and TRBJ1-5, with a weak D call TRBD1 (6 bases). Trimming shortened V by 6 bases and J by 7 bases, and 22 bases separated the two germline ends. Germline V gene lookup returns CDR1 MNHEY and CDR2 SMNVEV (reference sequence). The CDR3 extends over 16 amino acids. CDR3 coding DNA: TGTGCCAGCAGCCTAGCAGGGGATCGTATTTTACAGCCCCAGCATTTT. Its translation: CASSLAGDRILQPQHF.

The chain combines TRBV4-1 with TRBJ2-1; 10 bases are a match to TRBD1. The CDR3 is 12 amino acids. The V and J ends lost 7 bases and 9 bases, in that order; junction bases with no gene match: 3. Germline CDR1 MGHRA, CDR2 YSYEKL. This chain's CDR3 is CASNRQGAEQFF. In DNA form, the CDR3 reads TGCGCCAGCAACAGACAGGGGGCTGAGCAGTTCTTC.

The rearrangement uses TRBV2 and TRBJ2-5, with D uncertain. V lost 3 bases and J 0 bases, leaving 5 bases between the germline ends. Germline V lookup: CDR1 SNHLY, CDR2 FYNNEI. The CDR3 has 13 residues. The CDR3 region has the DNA TGTGCCAGCAGTGAGGCGGACCAAGAGACCCAGTACTTC. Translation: CASSEADQETQYF.

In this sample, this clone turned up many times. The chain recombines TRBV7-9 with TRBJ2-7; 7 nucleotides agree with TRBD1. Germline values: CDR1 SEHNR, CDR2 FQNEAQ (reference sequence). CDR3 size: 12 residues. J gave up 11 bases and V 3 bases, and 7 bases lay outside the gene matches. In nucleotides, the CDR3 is TGTGCCAGCAGCTTGGGACAGCAAGAGAAGTACTTC. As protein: CASSLGQQEKYF.